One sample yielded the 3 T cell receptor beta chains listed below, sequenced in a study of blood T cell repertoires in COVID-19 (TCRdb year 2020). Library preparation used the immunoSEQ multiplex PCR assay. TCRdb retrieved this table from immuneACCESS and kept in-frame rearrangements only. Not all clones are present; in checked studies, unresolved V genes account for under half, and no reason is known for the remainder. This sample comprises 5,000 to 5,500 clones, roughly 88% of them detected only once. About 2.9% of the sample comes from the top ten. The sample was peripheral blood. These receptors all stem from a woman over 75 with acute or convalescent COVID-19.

Written as DNA, the CDR3 is TGTGCCAGTCAGGTCCCGAACACCGGGGAGCTGTTTTTT. Translation gives CASQVPNTGELFF. The rearrangement uses TRBV4-2 and TRBJ2-2; D gene uncertain. V was shortened by 9 bases and J by 0 bases, with 8 bases between the two germline ends. The CDR3 runs 13 residues. Per the germline V gene, CDR1 is LGHNA and CDR2 is YNFKEQ.

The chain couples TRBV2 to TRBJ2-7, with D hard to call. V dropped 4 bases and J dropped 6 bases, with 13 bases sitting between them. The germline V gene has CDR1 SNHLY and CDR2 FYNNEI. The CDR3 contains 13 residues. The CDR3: CASSVGVLGEQYF. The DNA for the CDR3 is TGTGCCAGCAGTGTCGGAGTATTGGGCGAGCAGTACTTC.

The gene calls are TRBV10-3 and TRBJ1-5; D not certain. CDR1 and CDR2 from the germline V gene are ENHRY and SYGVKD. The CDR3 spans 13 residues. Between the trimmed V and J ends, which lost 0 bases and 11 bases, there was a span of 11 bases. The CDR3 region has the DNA TGTGCCATCAGTGAGTCGAACGACCGGGCCCAGCATTTT. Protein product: CAISESNDRAQHF.